This is a list of T cell receptor beta chains from one sample in a study of beta chain features in type 1 diabetes. Clones were read by immunoSEQ multiplex PCR, and TCRdb kept only the in-frame ones, dropping some. The top ten clones hold approximately 1.3% of a sample with some 150,000 clones, around 13% of them seen once. Sequenced input: central memory CD4+ T cells from blood. The origin of the receptors is a man aged 18 to 30 with type 1 diabetes. The CDR3 runs from the conserved cysteine through the conserved F or W. Clone size, where shown, is once, few, many, or a class for clones that have expanded.

j_gene: TRBJ2-2
abundance: few
v_gene: TRBV5-1
CDR3aa: CASSSPPGQGYTGELFF

j_gene: TRBJ2-7
abundance: few
v_gene: TRBV28
CDR3aa: CASSLSGYEQYF

j_gene: TRBJ1-1
abundance: .
v_gene: TRBV7-3
CDR3aa: CASSMNQGHTEAFF

j_gene: TRBJ2-5
abundance: few
v_gene: TRBV2
CDR3aa: CASSDRGGPQTQYF

j_gene: TRBJ2-1
abundance: few
v_gene: TRBV27
CDR3aa: CASTPLGRGSSYNEQFF

j_gene: TRBJ2-7
abundance: .
v_gene: TRBV19
CDR3aa: CGLQASYEQYF

j_gene: TRBJ2-7
abundance: .
v_gene: TRBV7-9
CDR3aa: CASSFSMKPGEQYF

j_gene: TRBJ2-3
abundance: .
v_gene: TRBV7-8
CDR3aa: CASSFLWGYTDTQYF

j_gene: TRBJ1-2
abundance: .
v_gene: TRBV29-1
CDR3aa: CSGASTGGGDYGYTF

j_gene: TRBJ2-3
abundance: .
v_gene: TRBV13
CDR3aa: CASRRGPTDTQYF

j_gene: TRBJ2-7
abundance: many
v_gene: TRBV30
CDR3aa: CAWSPIGVAYEQYF

j_gene: TRBJ2-7
abundance: few
v_gene: TRBV4-1
CDR3aa: CASSQEPKGLASYEQYF

j_gene: TRBJ1-1
abundance: few
v_gene: TRBV7-8
CDR3aa: CASSLVWTGVGADTEAFF

j_gene: TRBJ2-3
abundance: .
v_gene: TRBV11-3
CDR3aa: CASSPTGALTDTQYF

j_gene: TRBJ2-3
abundance: .
v_gene: TRBV30
CDR3aa: CAWNSGGTTDTQYF

j_gene: TRBJ2-5
abundance: .
v_gene: TRBV13
CDR3aa: CASSLGTGGPQYF

j_gene: TRBJ2-3
abundance: .
v_gene: TRBV12-5
CDR3aa: CASGLVRDSSTTQYF

j_gene: TRBJ1-2
abundance: few
v_gene: TRBV5-5
CDR3aa: CASSLGHTPVDYGYTF

j_gene: TRBJ2-1
abundance: few
v_gene: TRBV7-2
CDR3aa: CASSLGGASYEQFF

j_gene: TRBJ2-7
abundance: .
v_gene: TRBV6-5
CDR3aa: CASKRQSSYEQYF

j_gene: TRBJ2-7
abundance: .
v_gene: TRBV11-3
CDR3aa: CASSPWDITGQATYEQYF

j_gene: TRBJ2-7
abundance: .
v_gene: TRBV4-1
CDR3aa: CASSQPTVGEGARNEQYF

j_gene: TRBJ2-3
abundance: .
v_gene: TRBV15
CDR3aa: CATSRDRGSDTQYF

j_gene: TRBJ1-5
abundance: once
v_gene: TRBV2
CDR3aa: CASSLQGTLQPQHF

j_gene: TRBJ1-1
abundance: few
v_gene: TRBV30
CDR3aa: CAWSVRGDRGAFF

j_gene: TRBJ2-5
abundance: few
v_gene: TRBV5-1
CDR3aa: CASSLGSAETQYF

j_gene: TRBJ1-1
abundance: few
v_gene: TRBV19
CDR3aa: CASSILVGKDEAFF

j_gene: TRBJ2-5
abundance: .
v_gene: TRBV2
CDR3aa: CASSGRQGNQETQYF

j_gene: TRBJ1-1
abundance: many
v_gene: TRBV30
CDR3aa: CAWSGRQGRTEAFF

j_gene: TRBJ1-5
abundance: few
v_gene: TRBV30
CDR3aa: CAWSEDSNQPQHF

j_gene: TRBJ2-1
abundance: .
v_gene: TRBV28
CDR3aa: CASSLPSGGRLPWEQFF

j_gene: TRBJ1-1
abundance: .
v_gene: TRBV4-1
CDR3aa: CASSHPTGVVNTEAFF

j_gene: TRBJ2-5
abundance: .
v_gene: TRBV5-1
CDR3aa: CASNPEGGKETQYF

j_gene: TRBJ1-4
abundance: few
v_gene: TRBV7-9
CDR3aa: CASSPTANEKLFF

j_gene: TRBJ2-3
abundance: .
v_gene: TRBV5-1
CDR3aa: CASSSPGQATDTQYF

j_gene: TRBJ2-3
abundance: few
v_gene: TRBV9
CDR3aa: CASSVEASTDTQYF

j_gene: TRBJ1-5
abundance: many
v_gene: TRBV9
CDR3aa: CASSVGSNQPQHF

j_gene: TRBJ2-1
abundance: many
v_gene: TRBV7-2
CDR3aa: CASRGPSYNEQFF

j_gene: TRBJ2-1
abundance: .
v_gene: TRBV9
CDR3aa: CASSVGGPNEDEQFF

j_gene: TRBJ2-3
abundance: few
v_gene: TRBV9
CDR3aa: CASSVGTSGGITDTQYF

j_gene: TRBJ2-3
abundance: few
v_gene: TRBV7-8
CDR3aa: CASSRSRTDTQYF

j_gene: TRBJ1-1
abundance: .
v_gene: TRBV28
CDR3aa: CASSSASGGTEAFF

j_gene: TRBJ1-4
abundance: .
v_gene: TRBV6-4
CDR3aa: CASSPGQGNEKLFF

j_gene: TRBJ2-5
abundance: .
v_gene: TRBV6-5
CDR3aa: CASSYGVGETQYF

j_gene: TRBJ1-6
abundance: .
v_gene: TRBV27
CDR3aa: CASSQSGGGISPLHF

j_gene: TRBJ1-5
abundance: .
v_gene: TRBV6-1
CDR3aa: CASGGQSNQPQHF

j_gene: TRBJ2-5
abundance: few
v_gene: TRBV29-1
CDR3aa: CSVGGETQYF

j_gene: TRBJ1-1
abundance: .
v_gene: TRBV7-2
CDR3aa: CASSEDRVRAFF

j_gene: TRBJ1-2
abundance: .
v_gene: TRBV14
CDR3aa: CASSPTGKANYGYTF

j_gene: TRBJ2-3
abundance: few
v_gene: TRBV7-9
CDR3aa: CASSFIAGGLSTTDTQYF

j_gene: TRBJ2-1
abundance: few
v_gene: TRBV6-1
CDR3aa: CASIGAGVYNEQFF

j_gene: TRBJ1-4
abundance: .
v_gene: TRBV27
CDR3aa: CASSSTGFTDEKLFF

j_gene: TRBJ1-4
abundance: few
v_gene: TRBV14
CDR3aa: CASSRGWLGEKLFF

j_gene: TRBJ2-5
abundance: few
v_gene: TRBV5-6
CDR3aa: CASSLIAGVETQYF

j_gene: TRBJ2-7
abundance: .
v_gene: TRBV15
CDR3aa: CATSRDRQESYEQYF

j_gene: TRBJ2-2
abundance: .
v_gene: TRBV9
CDR3aa: CASSQLAGDSTGELFF